This record covers a single T cell receptor beta chain. The antigen it binds to is not known. One base away there is no much larger clone; base qualities are not given. TCRbeta CDR3 regions were amplified from genomic DNA using the immunoSEQ Assay, a bias-controlled multiplex PCR. In the authors' own workflow: Nucleated cell counts per sample were estimated from amplification of reference gene primers within the assay. To quantify the absolute abundance of each unique TCRbeta CDR3 rearrangement, sequence reads were collapsed and filtered. For each sample, productive Simpson clonality was calculated as the square root of Simpson's diversity index across productive rearrangements. TCRdb holds this immuneACCESS table with in-frame rearrangements only. Some clones are missing; in checked studies, unresolved V genes explain under half, and the rest has no known cause. D and trimming were read from the DNA, whereas the V and J calls and clone size are those reported in that table. In this sample the table shows around 700,000 clones, approximately 90% of which occur a single time. The top ten clonotypes cover under 0.3% of the sample.

The data derive from a study of blood T cell repertoires in COVID-19 (TCRdb year 2020). Regarding the study in general: Samples covering the acute and convalescent phases of COVID-19 were provided by collaborators in the United States, Italy and Spain. The material from the prospective study consisted of cDNA or gDNA derived from T cells, B-cell-depleted T cells, or PBMCs. Deeply sampled blood TCRbeta repertoires from subjects exposed to, actively infected with, or recovered from COVID-19 were included in the dataset. The repertoires were released in a freely available public database intended as a resource for research on the immune response to SARS-CoV-2. Samples came from the ongoing ImmuneRACE study (first 160 participants) plus 1,254 subjects from 6 global collaborators. Sample metadata almost always included a de-identified subject ID, COVID-19 status, age in years and sex. Where HLA class I and class II types were available, the types were taken from metadata supplied by the sample provider, not from assay-based typing.

The investigation overall reported the following: Clinical and demographic metadata were provided uncurated, with the amount varying by source and participant.

Trimming takes 4 bases from V and 4 bases from J, and the germline ends sit 7 bases apart. There are 12 amino acids in the CDR3, from cysteine to phenylalanine inclusive. Kept here is only the CDR3 DNA, which spans 36 bases and is read in frame from base 1. The germline V gene supplies CDR1 MDHEN and CDR2 SYDVKM. Collaborating institutions collected whole blood in K2EDTA tubes following their own protocols. For TCRbeta analysis, collaborator samples were shipped as frozen whole blood, as isolated PBMCs, or as DNA extracted from either sample type. The sample was peripheral blood. The rearranged chain carries TRBV28 and TRBJ1-1, with no confident D gene call. The sequence was collected from a woman between 18 and 29 years old with acute or convalescent COVID-19. The sequence in DNA is TGTGCCAGCAGTTCAATGAGCACTGAAGCTTTCTTT. This codes for CASSSMSTEAFF.